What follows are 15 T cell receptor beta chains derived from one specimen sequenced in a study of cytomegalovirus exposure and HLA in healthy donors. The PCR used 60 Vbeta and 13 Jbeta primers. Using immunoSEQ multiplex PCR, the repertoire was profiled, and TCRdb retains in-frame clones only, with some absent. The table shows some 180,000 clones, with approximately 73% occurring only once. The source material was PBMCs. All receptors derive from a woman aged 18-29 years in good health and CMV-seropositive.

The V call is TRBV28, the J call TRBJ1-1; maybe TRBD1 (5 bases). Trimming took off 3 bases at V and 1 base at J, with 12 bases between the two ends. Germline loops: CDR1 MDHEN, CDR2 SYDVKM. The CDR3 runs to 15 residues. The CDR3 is CASSLSGPGNTEAFF. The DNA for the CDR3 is TGTGCCAGCAGTTTGTCAGGGCCGGGGAACACTGAAGCTTTCTTT.

CDR3 sequence (DNA): TGCGCCAGCAGCCGCCAACAGGGATTCAATCAGCCCCAGCATTTT. Translated, it gives CASSRQQGFNQPQHF. The chain is built from TRBV4-3 and TRBJ1-5, with TRBD1 as a possible D gene (6 bases). Germline-derived CDR1 and CDR2 are LGHNA and YSLEER. The CDR3 runs to 15 residues. The V gene lost 4 bases and the J gene lost 3 bases, with 13 bases spanning the gap.

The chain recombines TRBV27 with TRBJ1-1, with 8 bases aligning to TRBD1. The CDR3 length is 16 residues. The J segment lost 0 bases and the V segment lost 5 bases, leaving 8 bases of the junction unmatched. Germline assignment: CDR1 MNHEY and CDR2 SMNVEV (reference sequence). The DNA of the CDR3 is TGTGCCAGCAGTGCATACCGGGACAGGTTGAACACTGAAGCTTTCTTT. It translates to CASSAYRDRLNTEAFF.

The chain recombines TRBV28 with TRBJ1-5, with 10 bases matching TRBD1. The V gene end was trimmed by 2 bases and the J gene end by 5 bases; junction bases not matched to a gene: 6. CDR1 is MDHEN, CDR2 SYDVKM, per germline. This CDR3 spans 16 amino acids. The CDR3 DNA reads TGTGCCAGCAGTTTAGAGACAGGGGGCGTGTATCAGCCCCAGCATTTT. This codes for CASSLETGGVYQPQHF.

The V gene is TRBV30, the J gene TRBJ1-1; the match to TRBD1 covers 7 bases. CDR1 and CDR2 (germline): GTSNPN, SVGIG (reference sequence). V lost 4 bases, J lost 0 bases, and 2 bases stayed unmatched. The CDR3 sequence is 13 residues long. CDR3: CAWMGQLNTEAFF. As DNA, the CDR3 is TGTGCCTGGATGGGACAGTTGAACACTGAAGCTTTCTTT.

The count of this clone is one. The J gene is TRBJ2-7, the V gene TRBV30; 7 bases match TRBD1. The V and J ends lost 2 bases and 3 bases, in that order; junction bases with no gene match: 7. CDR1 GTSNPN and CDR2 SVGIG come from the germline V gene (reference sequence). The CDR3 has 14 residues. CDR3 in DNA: TGTGCCTGGAGTCCTTTGACAGGGAGCTACGAGCAGTACTTC. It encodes CAWSPLTGSYEQYF.

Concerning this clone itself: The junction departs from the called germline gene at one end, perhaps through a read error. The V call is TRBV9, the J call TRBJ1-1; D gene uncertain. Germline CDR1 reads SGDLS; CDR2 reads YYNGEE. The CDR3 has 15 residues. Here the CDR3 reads CASSGGSRRNIEAFF. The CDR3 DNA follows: TGTGCCAGCAGCGGAGGTTCCAGGAGGAACATTGAAGCTTTCTTT.

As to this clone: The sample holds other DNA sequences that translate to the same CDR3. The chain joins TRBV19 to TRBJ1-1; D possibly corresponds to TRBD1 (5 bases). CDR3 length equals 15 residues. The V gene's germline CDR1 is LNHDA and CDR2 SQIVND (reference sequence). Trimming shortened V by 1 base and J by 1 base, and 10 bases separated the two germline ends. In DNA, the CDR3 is TGTGCCAGTAGTATAGGGAGGGACTCGAACACTGAAGCTTTCTTT. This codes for CASSIGRDSNTEAFF. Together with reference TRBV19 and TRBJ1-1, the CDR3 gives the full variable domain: DGGITQSPKYLFRKEGQNVTLSCEQNLNHDAMYWYRQDPGQGLRLIYYSQIVNDFQKGDIAEGYSVSREKKESFPLTVTSAQKNPTAFYLCASSIGRDSNTEAFFGQGTRLTVV.

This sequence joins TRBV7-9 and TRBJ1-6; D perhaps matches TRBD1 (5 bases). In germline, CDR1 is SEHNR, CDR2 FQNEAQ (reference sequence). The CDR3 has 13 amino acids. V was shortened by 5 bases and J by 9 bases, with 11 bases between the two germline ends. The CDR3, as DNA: TGTGCCAGCAGCCCCCCCGGGGGTTCACCCCTCCACTTT. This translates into CASSPPGGSPLHF.

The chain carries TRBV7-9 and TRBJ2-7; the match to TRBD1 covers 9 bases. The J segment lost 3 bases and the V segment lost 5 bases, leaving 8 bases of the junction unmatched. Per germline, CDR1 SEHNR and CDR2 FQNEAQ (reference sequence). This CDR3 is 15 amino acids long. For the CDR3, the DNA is TGTGCCAGCAGCAGCGGACAGGGGCAGAACTACGAGCAGTACTTC. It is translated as CASSSGQGQNYEQYF. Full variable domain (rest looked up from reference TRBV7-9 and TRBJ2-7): DTGVSQNPRHKITKRGQNVTFRCDPISEHNRLYWYRQTLGQGPEFLTYFQNEAQLEKSRLLSDRFSAERPKGSFSTLEIQRTEQGDSAMYLCASSSGQGQNYEQYFGPGTRLTVT.

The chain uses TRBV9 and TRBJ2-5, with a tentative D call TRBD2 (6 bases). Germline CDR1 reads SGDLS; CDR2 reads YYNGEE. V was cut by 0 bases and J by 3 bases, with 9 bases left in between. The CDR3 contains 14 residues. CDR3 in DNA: TGTGCCAGCAGCGTAGACCCTAGCGAAGAGACCCAGTACTTC. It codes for CASSVDPSEETQYF. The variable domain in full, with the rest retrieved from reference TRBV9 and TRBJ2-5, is DSGVTQTPKHLITATGQRVTLRCSPRSGDLSVYWYQQSLDQGLQFLIQYYNGEERAKGNILERFSAQQFPDLHSELNLSSLELGDSALYFCASSVDPSEETQYFGPGTRLLVL.

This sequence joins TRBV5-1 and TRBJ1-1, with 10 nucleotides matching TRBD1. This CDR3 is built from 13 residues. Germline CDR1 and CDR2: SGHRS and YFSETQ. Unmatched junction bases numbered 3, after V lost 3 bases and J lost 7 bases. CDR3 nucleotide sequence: TGCGCCAGCAGCTCAAGGGACAGGGGTGAAGCTTTCTTT. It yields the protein CASSSRDRGEAFF.

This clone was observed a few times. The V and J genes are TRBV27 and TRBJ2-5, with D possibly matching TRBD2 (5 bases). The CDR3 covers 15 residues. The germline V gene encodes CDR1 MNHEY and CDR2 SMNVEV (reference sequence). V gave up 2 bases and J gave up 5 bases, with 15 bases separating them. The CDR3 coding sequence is TGTGCCAGCAGTTTACATGAGACTACCAGGGAGACCCAGTACTTC. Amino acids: CASSLHETTRETQYF.

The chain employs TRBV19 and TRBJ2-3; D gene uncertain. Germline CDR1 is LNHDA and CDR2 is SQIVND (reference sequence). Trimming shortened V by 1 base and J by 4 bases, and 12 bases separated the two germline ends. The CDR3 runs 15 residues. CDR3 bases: TGTGCCAGTAGTATAGGGTCCGGGTTCGCAGATACGCAGTATTTT. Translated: CASSIGSGFADTQYF.

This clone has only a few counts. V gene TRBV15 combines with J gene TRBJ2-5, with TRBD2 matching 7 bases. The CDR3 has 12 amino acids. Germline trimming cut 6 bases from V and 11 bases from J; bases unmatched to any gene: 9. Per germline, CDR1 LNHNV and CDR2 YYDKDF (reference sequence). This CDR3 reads CATSKERGEQYF. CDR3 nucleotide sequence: TGTGCCACCAGTAAAGAACGGGGGGAGCAGTACTTC.